This T cell receptor beta chain was documented in a study of cytomegalovirus exposure and HLA in healthy donors. Study findings and constraints: In a later analysis, DRB1 alleles had the most associated TCRs; HLA-C alleles the fewest. Reportedly, cytomegalovirus status was diagnosed with high sensitivity and specificity. A link between a missense DCLRE1C variant and TCR beta V- and J-gene trimming emerged from a later analysis. An analysis was carried out at a later point. It showed that HLA-associated TCR beta chains were more clonally expanded than equally common non-associated chains.

About this clone itself: Antigen unknown.

Germline V gives CDR1 SGHRS, CDR2 YFSETQ. Trimming removed 0 bases at V and 5 bases at J, with 14 bases between. The CDR3 consists of 15 residues. Primers for the PCR totalled 60 Vbeta and 13 Jbeta. Method: immunoSEQ multiplex PCR; TCRdb's copy keeps in-frame clones and lacks some. The sample consists of roughly 150,000 clones, 65% to 80% of them appearing once. This receptor was taken from a man aged 30 to 39 in good health and CMV-seronegative. The sample comprised PBMCs. This chain links TRBV5-1 with TRBJ1-1; perhaps TRBD1 as D (6 bases). The CDR3 reads CASSLAQGSETEAFF. The CDR3 DNA follows: TGCGCCAGCAGCTTGGCTCAGGGGTCGGAGACTGAAGCTTTCTTT.